The 17 T cell receptor beta chains given below trace back to one sample, sequenced in a study of blood T cell repertoires in COVID-19. This table comes from immunoSEQ multiplex PCR, and its TCRdb copy is limited to in-frame clones, with some not included. This table has about 310,000 clones, about 90% appearing once. Input material: peripheral blood. These receptors came from a woman between 40 and 55 years old with COVID-19, enrolled during active disease.

V usage is TRBV28 and J usage is TRBJ1-3; D uncertain. V was cut by 6 bases and J by 0 bases, with 9 bases left in between. CDR3 length equals 14 residues. In germline, CDR1 is MDHEN, CDR2 SYDVKM. CDR3 loop: CASSHPSSGNTIYF. The CDR3 DNA is TGTGCCAGCAGCCATCCGAGCTCTGGAAACACCATATATTTT.

V and J are TRBV18 and TRBJ2-2; D may be TRBD1 (6 bases). The CDR3 is 14 amino acids. Germline V CDR1 and CDR2: KGHSH, LQKENI. V lost 2 bases and J lost 3, with 7 bases in between. The CDR3 DNA reads TGTGCCAGCTCACCAGAGGGGGACACCGGGGAGCTGTTTTTT. Translated: CASSPEGDTGELFF.

V and J are TRBV30 and TRBJ2-5; D is perhaps TRBD2 (5 bases). Trimming cost V 1 base and J 4 bases, with 10 bases left between them. The CDR3 loop spans 13 amino acids. Germline V gene sequence: CDR1 GTSNPN, CDR2 SVGIG (reference sequence). This CDR3 reads CAWSGGGGETQYF. The CDR3 nucleotides are TGTGCCTGGAGTGGAGGAGGTGGAGAGACCCAGTACTTC. Full variable domain (remainder filled in from reference TRBV30 and TRBJ2-5): SQTIHQWPATLVQPVGSPLSLECTVEGTSNPNLYWYRQAAGRGLQLLFYSVGIGQISSEVPQNLSASRPQDRQFILSSKKLLLSDSGFYLCAWSGGGGETQYFGPGTRLLVL.

CDR3 residues: CASSLAPGGNYEQYF. The CDR3, as DNA: TGTGCCAGCAGCTTGGCCCCGGGGGGTAACTACGAGCAGTACTTC. V gene TRBV5-6 combines with J gene TRBJ2-7, with 7 positions matching TRBD2. V dropped 0 bases and J dropped 3; count of bases not matched to a gene: 6. The CDR3 length is 15 residues. The V gene's germline CDR1 is SGHDT and CDR2 YYEEEE.

V gene TRBV19 combines with J gene TRBJ1-2; 9 bases match TRBD1. The V gene end was trimmed by 2 bases and the J gene end by 7 bases; junction bases not matched to a gene: 8. The CDR3 length is 15 residues. From germline, CDR1 is LNHDA and CDR2 SQIVND (reference sequence). CDR3: CASSILLDRGGGYTF. Here the CDR3 DNA reads TGTGCCAGTAGTATACTCCTCGACAGGGGGGGTGGCTACACCTTC. Full variable domain (rest looked up from reference TRBV19 and TRBJ1-2): DGGITQSPKYLFRKEGQNVTLSCEQNLNHDAMYWYRQDPGQGLRLIYYSQIVNDFQKGDIAEGYSVSREKKESFPLTVTSAQKNPTAFYLCASSILLDRGGGYTFGSGTRLTVV.

The genes are TRBV28 and TRBJ1-2; D is unresolved. Germline V gene lookup returns CDR1 MDHEN and CDR2 SYDVKM. The CDR3 loop spans 13 amino acids. Trimming took off 6 bases at V and 5 bases at J, with 13 bases between the two ends. The DNA of the CDR3 is TGTGCCAGCAGGAGAGGGTCGATATATGGCTACACCTTC. This codes for CASRRGSIYGYTF.

This clone has more than one count but fewer than ten. In DNA form, the CDR3 reads TGTGCCAGCGAGGACAGGGGGCCCTACGAGCAGTACTTC. This encodes CASEDRGPYEQYF. The chain couples TRBV28 to TRBJ2-7; 11 bases map to TRBD1. J lost 2 bases, V lost 8 bases, and 2 bases had no gene match. Germline V gives CDR1 MDHEN, CDR2 SYDVKM. The CDR3 is 13 residues long.

The chain has TRBV5-1 and TRBJ2-7; TRBD1 agrees at 9 bases. From germline, CDR1 is SGHRS and CDR2 YFSETQ. The CDR3 consists of 17 residues. The junction had 9 bases not matched to a gene; V was cut back by 2 bases and J by 0 bases. DNA for the CDR3: TGCGCCAGCAGCTTTACAGGGGGCCATTTAAACTCCTACGAGCAGTACTTC. Translating gives CASSFTGGHLNSYEQYF. The full variable domain, completed using reference TRBV5-1 and TRBJ2-7, is KAGVTQTPRYLIKTRGQQVTLSCSPISGHRSVSWYQQTPGQGLQFLFEYFSETQRNKGNFPGRFSGRQFSNSRSEMNVSTLELGDSALYLCASSFTGGHLNSYEQYFGPGTRLTVT.

CDR3 in DNA: TGTGCCAGCAGTTTACTCGCACGAGGCCCCACCGATAGCAATCAGCCCCAGCATTTT. Amino acids: CASSLLARGPTDSNQPQHF. This chain connects TRBV27 to TRBJ1-5, with D hard to call. Germline V gene lookup returns CDR1 MNHEY and CDR2 SMNVEV (reference sequence). V was pared by 2 bases and J by 0 bases, with 20 bases between. The CDR3 contains 19 residues.

The CDR3 nucleotides are TGCAGCGTGAAACAGGGGAACACTGAAGCTTTCTTT. Its protein product is CSVKQGNTEAFF. The V gene is TRBV29-1, the J gene TRBJ1-1, with TRBD1 as a possible D gene (6 bases). The CDR3 contains 12 residues. Germline V lookup: CDR1 SQVTM, CDR2 ANQGSEA. V was cut by 6 bases and J by 1 base, with 9 bases left in between.

In DNA, the CDR3 is TGTGCCAGCAGCCCCTTCCAGTTGATGGAGCAGTACTTC. Amino acids: CASSPFQLMEQYF. The rearrangement links TRBV11-1 to TRBJ2-7; D is ambiguous. CDR1 and CDR2 from the germline V gene are SGHAT and FQDESV (reference sequence). Trimming left V 5 bases short and J 7 bases short, with 15 bases between. CDR3 size: 13 residues.

The chain recombines TRBV4-1 with TRBJ1-4; D unresolved. The CDR3 extends over 15 amino acids. Trimming took 1 base from V and 3 from J, leaving 9 bases between them. Germline V gene data show CDR1 as MGHRA and CDR2 as YSYEKL. CDR3 DNA sequence: TGCGCCAGCAGCCAAGGGCACAGTGCTAATGAAAAACTGTTTTTT. The encoded protein is CASSQGHSANEKLFF.

The rearrangement uses TRBV24-1 and TRBJ2-3, with 9 bases identical to TRBD1. The junction had 12 bases not matched to a gene; V was cut back by 3 bases and J by 0 bases. The CDR3 covers 19 residues. Germline CDR1 is KGHDR and CDR2 is SFDVKD. The CDR3 region has the DNA TGTGCCACCAGTGATCCCCGCGGACAGGGGTCTTCTAGCACAGATACGCAGTATTTT. Residues: CATSDPRGQGSSSTDTQYF.

The rearrangement links TRBV29-1 to TRBJ1-4, with D tentatively TRBD1 (6 bases). Germline-derived CDR1 and CDR2 are SQVTM and ANQGSEA. Trimming stripped 1 base from V and 7 bases from J, with 13 bases between. The CDR3 has 14 residues. CDR3 sequence: CSVEGRGVGEKLFF. CDR3 bases: TGCAGCGTTGAAGGCAGGGGAGTAGGTGAAAAACTGTTTTTT.

The chain has TRBV6-2 or TRBV6-3 and TRBJ1-1; 10 bases line up with TRBD1. The CDR3 consists of 17 residues. The V segment lost 1 base and the J segment 1 base; nucleotides outside the gene matches: 6. Germline V gives CDR1 MNHEY, CDR2 SVGEGT. The CDR3 nucleotides read TGTGCCAGCAGTTACTTGCTGGACAGGGGGACGAACACTGAAGCTTTCTTT. Protein: CASSYLLDRGTNTEAFF.

The genes are TRBV5-1 and TRBJ1-1; 9 bases agree with TRBD1. The J segment lost 2 bases and the V segment lost 4 bases, leaving 6 bases of the junction unmatched. The CDR3 spans 15 residues. CDR1 SGHRS and CDR2 YFSETQ come from the germline V gene. CDR3: CASSAGQGVNTEAFF. CDR3 sequence (DNA): TGCGCCAGCAGCGCGGGACAGGGAGTAAACACTGAAGCTTTCTTT.

This chain connects TRBV27 to TRBJ1-2; D uncertain. The CDR3 sequence is 14 residues long. Germline lookup yields CDR1 MNHEY and CDR2 SMNVEV (reference sequence). V shed 5 bases and J shed 4 bases, with 14 bases lying between them. CDR3 amino acids: CASSQDHPTYGYTF. The DNA of the CDR3 is TGTGCCAGCAGTCAGGATCATCCTACCTATGGCTACACCTTC.